The sequence of this T cell receptor beta chain was determined in a study of somatic mutations in cytotoxic T cells in rheumatoid arthritis. Overall study findings and caveats: About an eighth of the roughly 65 patients had a largest CD8+ clone above 20% of CD8+ cells.

Notes on this clone: Its target is unknown.

In germline, CDR1 is SNHLY, CDR2 FYNNEI. This CDR3 comprises 12 residues. V lost 6 bases and J 7 bases, leaving 13 bases between the germline ends. Data came from immunoSEQ multiplex PCR; TCRdb stores just in-frame clones and leaves some out. The sample consists of some 7,900 clones, just under 75% of them appearing once. The chain combines TRBV2 with TRBJ2-7; D perhaps matches TRBD2 (5 bases). Sequencing input: CD8+ T cells sorted from blood. The clonotype comes from an adult with rheumatoid arthritis. CDR3 DNA sequence: TGTGCCAGCAGGGGAACTAGGTTTGAGCAGTACTTC. Translated, it gives CASRGTRFEQYF.